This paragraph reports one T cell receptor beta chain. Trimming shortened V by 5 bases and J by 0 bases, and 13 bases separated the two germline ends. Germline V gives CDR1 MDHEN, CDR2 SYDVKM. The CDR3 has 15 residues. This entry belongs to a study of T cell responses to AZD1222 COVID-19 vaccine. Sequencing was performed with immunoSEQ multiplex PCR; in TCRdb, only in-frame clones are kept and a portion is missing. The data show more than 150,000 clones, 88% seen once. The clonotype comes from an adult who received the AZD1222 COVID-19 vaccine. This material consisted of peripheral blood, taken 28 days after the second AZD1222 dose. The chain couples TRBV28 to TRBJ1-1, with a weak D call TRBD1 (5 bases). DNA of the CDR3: TGTGCCAGCAGTCCCCCCGACAGAATGAACACTGAAGCTTTCTTT. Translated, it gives CASSPPDRMNTEAFF.